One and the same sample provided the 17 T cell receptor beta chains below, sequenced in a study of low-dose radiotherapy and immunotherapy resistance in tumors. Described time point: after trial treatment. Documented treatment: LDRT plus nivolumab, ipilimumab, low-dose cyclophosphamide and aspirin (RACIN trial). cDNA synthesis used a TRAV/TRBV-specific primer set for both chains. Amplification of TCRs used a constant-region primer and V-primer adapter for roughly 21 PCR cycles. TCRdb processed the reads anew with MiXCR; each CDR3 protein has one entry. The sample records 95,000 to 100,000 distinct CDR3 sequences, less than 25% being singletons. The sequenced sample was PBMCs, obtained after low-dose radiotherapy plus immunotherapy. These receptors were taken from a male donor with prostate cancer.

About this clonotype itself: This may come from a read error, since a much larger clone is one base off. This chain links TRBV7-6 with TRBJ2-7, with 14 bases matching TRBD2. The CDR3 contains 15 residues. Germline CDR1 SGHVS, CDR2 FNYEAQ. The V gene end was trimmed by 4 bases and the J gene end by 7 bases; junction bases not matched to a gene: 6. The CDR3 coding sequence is TGTGCCAGCAGCTCGACTAGCGGGGGGGCGGATGAGCAGTACTTC. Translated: CASSSTSGGADEQYF.

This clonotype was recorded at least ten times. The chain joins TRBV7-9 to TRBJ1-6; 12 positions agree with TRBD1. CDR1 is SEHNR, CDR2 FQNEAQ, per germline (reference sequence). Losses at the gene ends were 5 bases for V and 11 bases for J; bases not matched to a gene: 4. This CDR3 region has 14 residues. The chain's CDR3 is CASSPGQGAPPLHF. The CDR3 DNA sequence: TGTGCCAGCAGCCCGGGACAGGGGGCCCCACCCCTCCACTTT.

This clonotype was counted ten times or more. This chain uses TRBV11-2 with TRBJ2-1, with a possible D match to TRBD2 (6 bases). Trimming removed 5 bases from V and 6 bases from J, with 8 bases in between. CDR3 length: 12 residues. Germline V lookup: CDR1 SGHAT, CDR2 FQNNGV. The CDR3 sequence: CASSHSGNEQFF. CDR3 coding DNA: TGTGCCAGCAGCCATAGCGGCAATGAGCAGTTCTTC.

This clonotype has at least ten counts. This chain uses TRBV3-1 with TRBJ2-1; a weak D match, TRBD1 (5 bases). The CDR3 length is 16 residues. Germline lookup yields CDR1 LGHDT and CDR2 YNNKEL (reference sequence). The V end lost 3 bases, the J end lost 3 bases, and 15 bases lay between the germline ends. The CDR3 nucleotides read TGTGCCAGCAGCCAGGAAATACTGCAGGGCTACAATGAGCAGTTCTTC. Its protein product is CASSQEILQGYNEQFF.

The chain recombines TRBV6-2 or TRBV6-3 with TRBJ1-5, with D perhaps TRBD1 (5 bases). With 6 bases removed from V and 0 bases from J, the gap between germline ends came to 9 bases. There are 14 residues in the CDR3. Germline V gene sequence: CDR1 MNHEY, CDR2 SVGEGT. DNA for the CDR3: TGTGCCAGCAGCGCCGACAGTAGCAATCAGCCCCAGCATTTT. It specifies CASSADSSNQPQHF.

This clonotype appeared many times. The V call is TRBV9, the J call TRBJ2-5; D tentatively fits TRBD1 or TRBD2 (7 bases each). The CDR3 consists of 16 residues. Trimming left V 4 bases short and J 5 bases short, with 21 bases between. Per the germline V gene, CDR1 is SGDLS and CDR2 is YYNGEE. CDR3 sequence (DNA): TGTGCCAGCAGCCCTACAGCAACAGGGGAGGGGGAGACCCAGTACTTC. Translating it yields CASSPTATGEGETQYF.

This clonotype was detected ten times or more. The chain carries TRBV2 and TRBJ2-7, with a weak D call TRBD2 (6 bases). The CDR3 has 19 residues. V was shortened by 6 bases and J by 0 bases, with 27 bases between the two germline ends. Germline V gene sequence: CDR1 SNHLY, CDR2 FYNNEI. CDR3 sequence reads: CASRSGRPDWGESSYEQYF. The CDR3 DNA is TGTGCCAGCAGGTCCGGGAGACCGGATTGGGGAGAAAGCTCCTACGAGCAGTACTTC.

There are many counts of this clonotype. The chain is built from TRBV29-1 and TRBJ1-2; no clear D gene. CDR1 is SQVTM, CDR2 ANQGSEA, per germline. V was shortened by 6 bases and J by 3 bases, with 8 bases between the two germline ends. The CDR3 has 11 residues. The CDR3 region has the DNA TGCAGCGTCGAGACCTACTATGGCTACACCTTC. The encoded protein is CSVETYYGYTF.

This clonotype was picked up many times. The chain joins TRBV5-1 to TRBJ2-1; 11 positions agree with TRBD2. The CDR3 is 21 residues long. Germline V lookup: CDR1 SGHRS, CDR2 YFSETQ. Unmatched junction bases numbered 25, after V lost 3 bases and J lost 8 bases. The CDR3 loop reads CASSSSLFASGGLSSVHEQFF. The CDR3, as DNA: TGCGCCAGCAGCTCATCCCTTTTCGCTAGCGGGGGGCTTTCAAGTGTCCATGAGCAGTTCTTC.

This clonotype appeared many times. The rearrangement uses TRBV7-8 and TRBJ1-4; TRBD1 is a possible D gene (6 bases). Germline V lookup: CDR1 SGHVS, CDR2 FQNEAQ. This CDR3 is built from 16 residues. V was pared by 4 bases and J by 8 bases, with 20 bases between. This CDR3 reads CASSSRTALGGEKLFF. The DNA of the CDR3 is TGTGCCAGCAGCTCCCGGACAGCCCTTGGCGGCGAAAAACTGTTTTTT.

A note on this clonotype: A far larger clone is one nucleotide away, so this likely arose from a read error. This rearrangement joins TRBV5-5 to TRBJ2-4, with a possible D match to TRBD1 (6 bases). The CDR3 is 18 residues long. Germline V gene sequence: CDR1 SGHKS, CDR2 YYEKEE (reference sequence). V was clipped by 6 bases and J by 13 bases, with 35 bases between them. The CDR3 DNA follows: TGTGCCAGCATCCACAGGGCAACCGGGACGAATATTGGGGATGAGCAGTACTTC. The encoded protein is CASIHRATGTNIGDEQYF.

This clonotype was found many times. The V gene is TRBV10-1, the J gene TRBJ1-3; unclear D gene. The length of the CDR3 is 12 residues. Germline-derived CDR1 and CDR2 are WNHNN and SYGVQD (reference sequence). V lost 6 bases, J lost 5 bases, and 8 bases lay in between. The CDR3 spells CASSAGRNTIYF. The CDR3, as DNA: TGCGCCAGCAGCGCCGGACGAAACACCATATATTTT.

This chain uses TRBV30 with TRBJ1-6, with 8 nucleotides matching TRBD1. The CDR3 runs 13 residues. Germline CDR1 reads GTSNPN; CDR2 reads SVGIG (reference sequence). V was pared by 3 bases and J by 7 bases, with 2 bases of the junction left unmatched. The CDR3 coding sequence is TGTGCCTGGAGACAGGGGGGAAATTCACCCCTCCACTTT. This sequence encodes CAWRQGGNSPLHF.

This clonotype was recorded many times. In DNA, the CDR3 is TGTGCCAGCAGTGTCACTAGCGGCGCCTACAATGAGCAGTTCTTC. Its translation is CASSVTSGAYNEQFF. The chain recombines TRBV6-1 with TRBJ2-1; TRBD2 agrees at 8 bases. The V segment lost 4 bases and the J segment 2 bases; nucleotides outside the gene matches: 4. The germline CDR1 and CDR2 sequences are MNHNS and SASEGT. The CDR3 extends over 15 amino acids.

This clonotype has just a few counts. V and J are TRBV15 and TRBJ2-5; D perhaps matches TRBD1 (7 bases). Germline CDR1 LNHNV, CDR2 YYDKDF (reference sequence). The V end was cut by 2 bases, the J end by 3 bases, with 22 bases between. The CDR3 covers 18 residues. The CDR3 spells CATSRPPGGQGGEETQYF. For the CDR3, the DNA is TGTGCCACCAGCAGACCTCCTGGTGGGCAGGGGGGAGAAGAGACCCAGTACTTC.

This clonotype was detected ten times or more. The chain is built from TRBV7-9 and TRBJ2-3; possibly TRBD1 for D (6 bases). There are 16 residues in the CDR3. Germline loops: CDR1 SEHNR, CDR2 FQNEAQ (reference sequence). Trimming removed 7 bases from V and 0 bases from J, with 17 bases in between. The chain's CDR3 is CASNPNRAVSTDTQYF. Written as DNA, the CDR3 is TGTGCCAGCAACCCCAACAGGGCGGTGAGCACAGATACGCAGTATTTT.

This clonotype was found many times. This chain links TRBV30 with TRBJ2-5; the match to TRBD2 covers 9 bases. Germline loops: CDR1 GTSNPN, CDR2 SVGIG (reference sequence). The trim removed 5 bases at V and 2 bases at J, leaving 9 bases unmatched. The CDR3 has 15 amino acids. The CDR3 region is CAWSALAGHQETQYF. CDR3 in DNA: TGTGCCTGGTCTGCCCTAGCGGGGCATCAAGAGACCCAGTACTTC.